What follows is one T cell receptor beta chain and its context. No antigen is known for it. TCRdb's copy holds only in-frame clones and misses some; the assay was immunoSEQ multiplex PCR. The sample holds under 35,000 clones, over 60% seen once. This specimen comes from a study of a mutant IDH1 vaccine in newly diagnosed glioma. Across the whole study: Patients previously underwent radiotherapy, temozolomide, or both, and most underwent both.

CDR3 size: 15 residues. Trimming removed 3 bases at V and 6 bases at J, with 21 bases between. Germline CDR1 is SQVTM and CDR2 is ANQGSEA. The time point: week 35, safety follow-up. One vaccine dose held 300 ug of mutant IDH1 20-mer peptide and came with topical imiquimod. The genes are TRBV29-1 and TRBJ2-7; tentatively, D is TRBD1 (6 bases). The TCR sequence derives from a man aged 45-60 years with glioma. The sample in question was PBMCs, obtained from a glioma patient whose treatment included an IDH1 peptide vaccine. The CDR3 DNA sequence: TGCAGCGTTGAGGTGCAGGGGCTTTTCCAAGGCGAGCAGTACTTC. The encoded protein is CSVEVQGLFQGEQYF.